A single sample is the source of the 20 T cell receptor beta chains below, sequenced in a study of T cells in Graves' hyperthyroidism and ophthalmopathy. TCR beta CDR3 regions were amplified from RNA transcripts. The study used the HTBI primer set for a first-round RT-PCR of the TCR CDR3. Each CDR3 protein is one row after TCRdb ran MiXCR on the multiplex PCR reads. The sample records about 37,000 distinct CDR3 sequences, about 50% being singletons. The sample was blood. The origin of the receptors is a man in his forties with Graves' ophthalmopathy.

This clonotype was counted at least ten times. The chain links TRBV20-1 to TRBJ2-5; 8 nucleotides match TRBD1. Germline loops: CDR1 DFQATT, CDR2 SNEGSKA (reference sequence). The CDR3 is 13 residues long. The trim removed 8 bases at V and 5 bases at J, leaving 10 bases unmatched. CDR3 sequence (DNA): TGCAGTCGCCGACAGGGGTCGATCGAGACCCAGTACTTC. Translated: CSRRQGSIETQYF.

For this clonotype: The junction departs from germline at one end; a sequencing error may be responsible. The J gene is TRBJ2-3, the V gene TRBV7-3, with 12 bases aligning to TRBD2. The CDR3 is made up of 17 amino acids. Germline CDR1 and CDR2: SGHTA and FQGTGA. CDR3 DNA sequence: TGTGCCAGCAGCTTAACCAGGACTAGCGGGGACCCAGAGACGCAGTATTTT. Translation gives CASSLTRTSGDPETQYF. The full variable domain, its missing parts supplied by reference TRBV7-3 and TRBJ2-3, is GAGVSQTPSNKVTEKGKYVELRCDPISGHTALYWYRQSLGQGPEFLIYFQGTGAADDSGLPNDRFFAVRPEGSVSTLKIQRTERGDSAVYLCASSLTRTSGDPETQYFGPGTRLTVL.

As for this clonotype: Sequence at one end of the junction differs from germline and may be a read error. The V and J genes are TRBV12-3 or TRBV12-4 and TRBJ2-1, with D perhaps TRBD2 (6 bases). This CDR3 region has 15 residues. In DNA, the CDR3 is TGTGCCAGCAGCCTTATTAGCGGCTACACCGGGGAGCTGTTCTTC. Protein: CASSLISGYTGELFF.

Here the CDR3 DNA reads TGCAGTGCTAAAGGGGGGGAGGAGACCCAGCATTTT. Protein sequence: CSAKGGEETQHF. The gene calls are TRBV20-1 and TRBJ1-5; perhaps TRBD1 as D (6 bases). From germline, CDR1 is DFQATT and CDR2 SNEGSKA (reference sequence). V gave up 4 bases and J gave up 11 bases, with 15 bases separating them. This CDR3 has 12 amino acids.

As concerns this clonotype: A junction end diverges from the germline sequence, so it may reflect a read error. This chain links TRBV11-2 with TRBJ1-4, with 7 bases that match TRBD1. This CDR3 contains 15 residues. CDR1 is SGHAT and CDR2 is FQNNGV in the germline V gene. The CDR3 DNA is TGCGCCAGCAGCTTTGTTGGGACAGAGAATGCAAAACTGTTTTTT. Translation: CASSFVGTENAKLFF.

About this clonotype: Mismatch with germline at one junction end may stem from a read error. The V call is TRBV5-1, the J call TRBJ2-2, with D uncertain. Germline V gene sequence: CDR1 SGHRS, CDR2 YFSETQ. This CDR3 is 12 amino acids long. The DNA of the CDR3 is TGCGCCAGCAGCCCGAATACCGGGGAGCTGTTTTTT. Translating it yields CASSPNTGELFF.

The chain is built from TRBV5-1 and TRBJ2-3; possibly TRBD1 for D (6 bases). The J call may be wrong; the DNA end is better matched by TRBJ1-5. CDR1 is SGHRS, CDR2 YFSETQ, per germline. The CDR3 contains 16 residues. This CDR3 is CASSTPLEVGADTQHF. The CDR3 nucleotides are TGCGCCAGCAGCACGCCACTAGAGGTGGGGGCAGATACGCAGCATTTT.

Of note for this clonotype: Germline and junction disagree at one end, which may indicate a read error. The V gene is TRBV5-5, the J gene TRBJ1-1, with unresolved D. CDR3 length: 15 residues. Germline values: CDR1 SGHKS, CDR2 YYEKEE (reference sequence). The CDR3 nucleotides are TGTGCCAGCAGTTTGGAGGTCAAGCCGAACACTGAAGCTTTCTTT. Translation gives CASSLEVKPNTEAFF.

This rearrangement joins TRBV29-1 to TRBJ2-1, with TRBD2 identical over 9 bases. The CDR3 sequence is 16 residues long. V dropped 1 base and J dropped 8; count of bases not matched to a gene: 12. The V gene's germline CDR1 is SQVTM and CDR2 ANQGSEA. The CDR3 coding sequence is TGCAGCGTTGAAGGGAGTCGCCTAGCGGGACCCGATGAGCAGTTCTTC. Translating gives CSVEGSRLAGPDEQFF.

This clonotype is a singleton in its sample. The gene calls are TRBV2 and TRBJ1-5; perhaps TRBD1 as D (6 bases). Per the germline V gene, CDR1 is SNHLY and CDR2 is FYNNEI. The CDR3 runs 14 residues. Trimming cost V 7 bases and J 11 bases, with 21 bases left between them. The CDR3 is CASNLPGAQETQHF. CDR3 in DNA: TGTGCCAGCAATCTCCCGGGGGCTCAAGAGACCCAGCATTTT.

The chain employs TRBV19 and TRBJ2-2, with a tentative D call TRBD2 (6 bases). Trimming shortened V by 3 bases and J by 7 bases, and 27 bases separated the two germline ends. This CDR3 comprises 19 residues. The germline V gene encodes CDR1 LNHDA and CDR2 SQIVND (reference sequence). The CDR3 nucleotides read TGTGCCAGTAGTATCCCCAAACTGTTCGGGAGCCAGCCCCACGGGGAGCTGTTTTTT. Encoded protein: CASSIPKLFGSQPHGELFF.

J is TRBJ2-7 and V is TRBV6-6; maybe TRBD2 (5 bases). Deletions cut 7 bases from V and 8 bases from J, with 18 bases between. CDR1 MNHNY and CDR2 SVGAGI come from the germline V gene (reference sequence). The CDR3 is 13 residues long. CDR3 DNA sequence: TGTGCCAGCATATCCCACGGAGGCGACCAGCAGTACTTC. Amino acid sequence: CASISHGGDQQYF.

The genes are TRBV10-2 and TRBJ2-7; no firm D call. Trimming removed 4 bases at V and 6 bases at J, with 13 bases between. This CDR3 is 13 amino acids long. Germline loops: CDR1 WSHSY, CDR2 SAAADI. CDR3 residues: CASSVAGPGEQYF. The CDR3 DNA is TGCGCCAGCAGTGTGGCAGGACCCGGCGAGCAGTACTTC.

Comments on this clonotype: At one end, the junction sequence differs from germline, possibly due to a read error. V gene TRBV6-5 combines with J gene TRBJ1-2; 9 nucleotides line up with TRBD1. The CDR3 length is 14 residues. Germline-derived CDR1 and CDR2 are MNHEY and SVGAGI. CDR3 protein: CASRLQGAGHGYAF. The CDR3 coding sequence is TGTGCCAGTAGACTACAGGGGGCAGGCCATGGCTACGCCTTC.

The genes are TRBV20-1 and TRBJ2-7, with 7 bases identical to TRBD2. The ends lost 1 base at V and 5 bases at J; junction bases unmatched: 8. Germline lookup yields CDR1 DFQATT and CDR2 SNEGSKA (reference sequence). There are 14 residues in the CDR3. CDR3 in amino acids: CSARVTGRGNEQYF. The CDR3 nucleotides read TGCAGTGCTAGAGTGACGGGGAGGGGTAACGAGCAGTACTTC.

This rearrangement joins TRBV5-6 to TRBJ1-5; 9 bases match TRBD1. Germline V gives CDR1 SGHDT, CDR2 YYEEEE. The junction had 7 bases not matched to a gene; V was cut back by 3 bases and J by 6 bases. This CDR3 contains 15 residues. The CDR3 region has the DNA TGTGCCAGCAGCTCCGGGACAGGGACGGGTCAGCCCCAGCATTTT. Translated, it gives CASSSGTGTGQPQHF.

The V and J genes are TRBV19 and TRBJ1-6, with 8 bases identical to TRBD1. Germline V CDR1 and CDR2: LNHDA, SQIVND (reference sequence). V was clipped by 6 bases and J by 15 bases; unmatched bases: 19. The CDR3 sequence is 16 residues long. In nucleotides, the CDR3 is TGTGCCAGTAGCAGGCCCACTTCAGGGGGCGGGACGCTCCTCCACTTT. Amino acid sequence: CASSRPTSGGGTLLHF.

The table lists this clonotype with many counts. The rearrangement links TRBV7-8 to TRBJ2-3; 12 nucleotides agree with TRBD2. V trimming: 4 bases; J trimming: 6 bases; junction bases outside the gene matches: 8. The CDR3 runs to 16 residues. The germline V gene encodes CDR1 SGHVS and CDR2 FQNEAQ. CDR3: CASSWILAGGPDTQYF. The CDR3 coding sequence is TGTGCCAGCAGCTGGATCCTAGCGGGAGGGCCCGATACGCAGTATTTT.

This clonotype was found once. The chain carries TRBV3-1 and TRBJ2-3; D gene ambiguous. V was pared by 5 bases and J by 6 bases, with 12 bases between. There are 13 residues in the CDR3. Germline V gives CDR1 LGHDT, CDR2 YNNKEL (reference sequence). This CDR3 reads CASSTGDGDTQYF. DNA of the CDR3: TGTGCCAGCAGCACCGGTGATGGGGATACGCAGTATTTT.

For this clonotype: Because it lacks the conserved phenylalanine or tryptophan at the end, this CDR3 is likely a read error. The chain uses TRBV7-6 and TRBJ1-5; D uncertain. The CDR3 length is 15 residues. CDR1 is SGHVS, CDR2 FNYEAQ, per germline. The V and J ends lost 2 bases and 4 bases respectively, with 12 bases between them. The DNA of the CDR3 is TGTGCCAGCAGCTTATGGCTAGCGGGGAATCAGCCCCAGCATCTT. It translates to CASSLWLAGNQPQHL.